This TCR beta chain was documented in a study of blood T cell repertoires in COVID-19. Background on the study: COVID-19 samples from acute and convalescent phases originated in the United States, Italy and Spain. PBMCs, B-cell-depleted T cells, or T cells provided the cDNA or gDNA that made up the material.

CDR3 length equals 18 residues. The V gene's germline CDR1 is SGHNT and CDR2 YYREEE (reference sequence). V was clipped by 4 bases and J by 0 bases; unmatched bases: 11. The authors' processing: For nucleated cells, counts were estimated from reference gene primer amplification. TCRdb's table, derived via immunoSEQ multiplex PCR, lists solely in-frame clones and lacks some. The DNA was the basis for D and trimming; V, J and clone size are from that table. Of 50,000 to 60,000 clones listed, about 85% are singletons. The receptor was isolated from a man aged 70-80 years with active COVID-19. The chain uses TRBV5-4 and TRBJ2-2; TRBD2 aligns across 8 bases. Input material: peripheral blood. The chain's CDR3 is CASSPPGYGGANTGELFF. As DNA, the CDR3 is TGTGCCAGCAGCCCGCCAGGGTACGGGGGGGCGAACACCGGGGAGCTGTTTTTT.